A selection of T cell receptor beta chains follows, all from one sample in a study of T cell changes during pregnancy in multiple sclerosis. Only in-frame clones appear in the TCRdb table, and some are missing; sequencing was by immunoSEQ multiplex PCR. This table holds 65,000 to 75,000 clones, approximately 90% found once. The starting material was peripheral blood, obtained in the third trimester of pregnancy. Receptors originate from a female donor in good health, enrolled as a control in a pregnancy study. The CDR3 runs from the conserved cysteine through the conserved F or W. D genes are given only for firm matches. Some rows mark clone size as missing; the rest say once, few, many or name a class of expanded clone.

J gene	D gene	V gene	clone size	CDR3 DNA	CDR3 protein
TRBJ2-7	TRBD1	TRBV7-9	.	TGTGCCAGCAGCTTAGTAGGGGACAGAACCTACGAGCAGTACTTC	CASSLVGDRTYEQYF
TRBJ2-2	.	TRBV9	.	TGTGCCAGCAGCCCCGGACAAAGGCGGAACACCGGGGAGCTGTTTTTT	CASSPGQRRNTGELFF
TRBJ1-4	.	TRBV5-5	.	TGTGCCAGCAGCTTGGTGACAGAACTTAATGAAAAACTGTTTTTT	CASSLVTELNEKLFF
TRBJ1-1	.	TRBV7-9	.	TGTGCCAGCAGCTCCGGGGGGGGAATGAACACTGAAGCTTTCTTT	CASSSGGGMNTEAFF
TRBJ2-6	TRBD1	TRBV2	.	TGTGCCAGCGAAAGGGACAGGGGTGGTGGGGCCAACGTCCTGACTTTC	CASERDRGGGANVLTF
TRBJ1-4	TRBD1	TRBV6-5	.	TGTGCCAGCAGGCGGGACAGAGCAACTAATGAAAAACTGTTTTTT	CASRRDRATNEKLFF
TRBJ2-1	TRBD2	TRBV7-3	.	TGTGCCAGCAGCCGGGGGGGCAATGAGCAGTTCTTC	CASSRGGNEQFF
TRBJ2-4	.	TRBV6-1	.	TGTGCCAGCAGTAGCTCGCTGATTCAGTACTTC	CASSSSLIQYF
TRBJ1-1	.	TRBV15	few	TGTGCCACCAGCAGAGATCGGACAAAGAACACTGAAGCTTTCTTT	CATSRDRTKNTEAFF
TRBJ1-2	.	TRBV7-9	.	TGTGCCAGCAGCCTTCGGTCTTACACCTTC	CASSLRSYTF
TRBJ1-2	.	TRBV4-3	.	TGCGCCAGCAGTTCAGACAAAGCCTATGGCTACACCTTC	CASSSDKAYGYTF
TRBJ1-1	TRBD1	TRBV4-1	few	TGCGCCAGCAGCCAAGTTCAGGGGGCTGGAACTGAAGCTTTCTTT	CASSQVQGAGTEAFF
TRBJ2-5	TRBD1	TRBV29-1	.	TGCAGCGTTGGGGACAGGGCGAAGGAGACCCAGTACTTC	CSVGDRAKETQYF
TRBJ2-5	.	TRBV5-6	.	TGTGCCAGCAGCTTGAGGACAGCTCAAGAGACCCAGTACTTC	CASSLRTAQETQYF
TRBJ1-1	TRBD1	TRBV6-4	.	TGTGCCAGCAGGGATGGGGACAGGGCAAAAGAAGCTTTCTTT	CASRDGDRAKEAFF
TRBJ1-4	.	TRBV28	.	TGTGCCAGCAGTTTTGTTACAACTAATGAAAAACTGTTTTTT	CASSFVTTNEKLFF
TRBJ1-2	.	TRBV5-4	.	TGTGCCAGCAGTGACAGCCTTGGCTACACCTTC	CASSDSLGYTF
TRBJ1-3	.	TRBV11-2	few	TGTGCCAGCTCGGCGCAGGGGCCCACCATATATTTT	CASSAQGPTIYF
TRBJ1-2	TRBD1	TRBV27	.	TGTGCCAGCAGACCAACCAGAGACAGGGCTAACTATGGCTACACCTTC	CASRPTRDRANYGYTF
TRBJ1-1	TRBD1	TRBV4-3	once	TGCGCCAGCAGCCCGGACAGGAGGAACACTGAAGCTTTCTTT	CASSPDRRNTEAFF
TRBJ1-2	.	TRBV2	.	TGTGCCAGCAGTGAGGACTATAGTGGCTACACCTTC	CASSEDYSGYTF
TRBJ2-7	TRBD1	TRBV7-2	.	TGTGCCAGCAGCCGACAGGGGACACGCTACGAGCAGTACTTC	CASSRQGTRYEQYF
TRBJ2-2	TRBD1	TRBV7-9	.	TGTGCCAGCAGCTTAGGGGACAGGGTTTCCGGGGAGCTGTTTTTT	CASSLGDRVSGELFF
TRBJ2-2	.	TRBV6-5	.	TGTGCCAGCAGTTACTTCTCCGGGGATACCGGGGAGCTGTTTTTT	CASSYFSGDTGELFF
TRBJ2-7	.	TRBV6-6	.	TGTGCCAGCTGGGGGGAAAACCCCTACGAGCAGTACTTC	CASWGENPYEQYF
TRBJ1-5	.	TRBV5-8	.	TGTGCCAGCAGCAATCGACAGGGCAATCAGCCCCAGCATTTT	CASSNRQGNQPQHF
TRBJ2-2	TRBD2	TRBV7-2	.	TGTGCCAGCAGCTTTTTAGCGGGGGGGCCCGGGGAGCTGTTTTTT	CASSFLAGGPGELFF
TRBJ1-2	.	TRBV18	.	TGTGCCAGCTCACCTCCACAGGGTAGGAATGGCTACACCTTC	CASSPPQGRNGYTF
TRBJ2-1	.	TRBV11-2	.	TGTGCCAGCACCGGACAGATCGGGTGGAATGAGCAGTTCTTC	CASTGQIGWNEQFF
TRBJ1-1	TRBD1	TRBV7-9	.	TGTGCCAGCAGCTTAGCGGACAGGGCTATCGGAGCTTTCTTT	CASSLADRAIGAFF
TRBJ1-2	.	TRBV19	.	TGTGCCAGTACCGTAGCGGGCGGGGGGCACTATGGCTACACCTTC	CASTVAGGGHYGYTF
TRBJ2-1	TRBD2	TRBV18	.	TGTGCCAGCTCACCACCGGAGCGGGGGGTCTACAATGAGCAGTTCTTC	CASSPPERGVYNEQFF
TRBJ1-1	TRBD1	TRBV28	once	TGTGCCAGCAGTCCCCCGACAGGGTTGAACACTGAAGCTTTCTTT	CASSPPTGLNTEAFF
TRBJ2-7	TRBD2	TRBV7-2	.	TGTGCCAGCAGCTGGACTAGCGGGGCCGAGCAGTACTTC	CASSWTSGAEQYF
TRBJ2-1	.	TRBV7-9	.	TGTGCCAGCAGCCTCCGGGACAACCGGAATGAGCAGTTCTTC	CASSLRDNRNEQFF